The T cell receptor (beta chain) under discussion was sequenced for a study of blood T cell repertoires in COVID-19. CDR1 is MNHEY, CDR2 SMNVEV, per germline (reference sequence). V shed 6 bases and J 0 bases; nucleotides not matched to a gene: 5. CDR3 length: 14 amino acids. The method was immunoSEQ multiplex PCR; TCRdb's version includes in-frame clones alone and lacks a portion of them. The sample records some 300,000 clones, around 92% being singletons. The specimen was PBMCs or T cells enriched from blood (not recorded which). The origin of this receptor is a woman under 40 who had recovered from COVID-19. The chain couples TRBV27 to TRBJ2-7; TRBD2 agrees at 7 bases. The CDR3 nucleotides are TGTGCCAGCAGGCCAGCGGGAACCTCCTACGAGCAGTACTTC. Encoded protein: CASRPAGTSYEQYF.